This T cell receptor (beta chain) comes out of a study of T cells after yellow fever vaccination. The TCR cDNA carried a universal primer site and UMIs from 5'RACE template switching. TCRdb re-called the 5' RACE reads through MiXCR, storing one row per CDR3 protein. The sample contains about 350,000 distinct CDR3 sequences, around 10% of which appear only once. This clonotype was observed a handful of times. Its antigen is unknown. Whole-study results and caveats: FACS-sorted repertoires could contain abundant clonotypes contaminating from the bulk population. Among primary-vaccination clones, most reappeared after the booster, at around 97% for CD4 and 88% for CD8.

The specimen comprised PBMCs, sampled on the day of the first yellow fever vaccination. This TCR was sampled from a man aged 18-30 years who received the YFV17D yellow fever vaccine.

This CDR3 reads CASSVRGTGHGYTF. The CDR3, as DNA: TGTGCCAGCAGCGTACGAGGGACAGGGCATGGCTACACCTTC. The chain has TRBV9 and TRBJ1-2, with 9 bases identical to TRBD1. Unmatched junction bases numbered 4, after V lost 1 base and J lost 6 bases. The CDR3 contains 14 residues. Germline V gives CDR1 SGDLS, CDR2 YYNGEE.